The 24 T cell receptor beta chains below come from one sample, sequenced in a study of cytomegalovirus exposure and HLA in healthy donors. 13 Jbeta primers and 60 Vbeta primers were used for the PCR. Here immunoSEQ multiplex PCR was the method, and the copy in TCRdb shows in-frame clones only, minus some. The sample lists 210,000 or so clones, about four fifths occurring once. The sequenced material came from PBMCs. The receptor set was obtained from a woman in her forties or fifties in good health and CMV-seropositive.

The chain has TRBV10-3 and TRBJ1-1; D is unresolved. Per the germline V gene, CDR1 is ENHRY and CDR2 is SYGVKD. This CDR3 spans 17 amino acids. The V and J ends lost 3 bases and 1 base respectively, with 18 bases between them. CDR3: CAISDALVVGGNTEAFF. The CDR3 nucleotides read TGTGCCATCAGTGACGCTCTCGTAGTGGGAGGGAACACTGAAGCTTTCTTT.

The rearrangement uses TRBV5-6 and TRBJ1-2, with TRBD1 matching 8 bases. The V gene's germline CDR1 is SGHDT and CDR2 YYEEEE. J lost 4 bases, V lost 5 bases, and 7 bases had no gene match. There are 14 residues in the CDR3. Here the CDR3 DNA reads TGTGCCAGCAGAGGCCAGGGGGCTTTCTATGGCTACACCTTC. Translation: CASRGQGAFYGYTF.

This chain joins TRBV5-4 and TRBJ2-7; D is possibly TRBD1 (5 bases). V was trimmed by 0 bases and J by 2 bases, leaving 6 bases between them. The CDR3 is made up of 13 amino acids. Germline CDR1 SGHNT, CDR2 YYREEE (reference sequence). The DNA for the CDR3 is TGTGCCAGCAGCTTGGGCAGGGCCTACGAGCAGTACTTC. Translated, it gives CASSLGRAYEQYF.

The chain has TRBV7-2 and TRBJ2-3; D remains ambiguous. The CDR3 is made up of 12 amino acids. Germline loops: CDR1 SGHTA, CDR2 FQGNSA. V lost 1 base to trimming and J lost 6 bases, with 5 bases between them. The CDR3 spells CASSLELDTQYF. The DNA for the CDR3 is TGTGCCAGCAGCTTAGAGCTGGATACGCAGTATTTT.

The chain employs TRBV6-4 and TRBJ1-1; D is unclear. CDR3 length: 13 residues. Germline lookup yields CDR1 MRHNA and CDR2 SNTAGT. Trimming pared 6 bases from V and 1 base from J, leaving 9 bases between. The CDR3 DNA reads TGTGCCAGCAGCCGGAGATCGAACACTGAAGCTTTCTTT. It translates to CASSRRSNTEAFF.

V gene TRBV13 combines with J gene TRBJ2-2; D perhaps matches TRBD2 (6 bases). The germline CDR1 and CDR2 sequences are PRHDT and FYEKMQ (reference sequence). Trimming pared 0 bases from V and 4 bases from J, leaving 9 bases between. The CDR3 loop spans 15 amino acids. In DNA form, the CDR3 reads TGTGCCAGCAGCTTAGGGGAGGGGTTCACCGGGGAGCTGTTTTTT. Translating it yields CASSLGEGFTGELFF.

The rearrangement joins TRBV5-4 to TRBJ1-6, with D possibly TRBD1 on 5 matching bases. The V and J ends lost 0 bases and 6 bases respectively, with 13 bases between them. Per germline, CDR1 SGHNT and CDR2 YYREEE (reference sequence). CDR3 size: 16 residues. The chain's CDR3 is CASSLEGHFANSPLHF. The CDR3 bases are TGTGCCAGCAGCTTGGAAGGACACTTTGCTAATTCACCCCTCCACTTT. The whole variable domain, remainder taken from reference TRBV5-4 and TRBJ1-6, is ETGVTQSPTHLIKTRGQQVTLRCSSQSGHNTVSWYQQALGQGPQFIFQYYREEENGRGNFPPRFSGLQFPNYSSELNVNALELDDSALYLCASSLEGHFANSPLHFGNGTRLTVT.

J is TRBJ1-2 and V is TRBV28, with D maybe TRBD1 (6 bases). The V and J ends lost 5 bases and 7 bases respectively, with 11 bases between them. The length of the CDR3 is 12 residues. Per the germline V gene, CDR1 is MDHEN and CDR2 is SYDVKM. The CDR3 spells CASSGGTVGYTF. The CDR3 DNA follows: TGTGCCAGCAGTGGGGGCACAGTTGGCTACACCTTC.

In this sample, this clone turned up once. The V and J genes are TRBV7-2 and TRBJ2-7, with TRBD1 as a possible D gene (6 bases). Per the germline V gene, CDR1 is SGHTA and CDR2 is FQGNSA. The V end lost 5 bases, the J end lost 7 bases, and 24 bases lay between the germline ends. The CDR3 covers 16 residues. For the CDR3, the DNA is TGTGCCAGCAGCGCAGAGGGACATCGGGCGGCACCAGAGCAGTACTTC. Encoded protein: CASSAEGHRAAPEQYF.

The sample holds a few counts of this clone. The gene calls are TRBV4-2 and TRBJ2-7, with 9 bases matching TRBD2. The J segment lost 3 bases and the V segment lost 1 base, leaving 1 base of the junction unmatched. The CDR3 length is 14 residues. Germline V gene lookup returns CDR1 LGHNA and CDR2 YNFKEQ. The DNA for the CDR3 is TGTGCCAGCAGCCAAGTACTAGCGGGCTACGAGCAGTACTTC. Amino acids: CASSQVLAGYEQYF.

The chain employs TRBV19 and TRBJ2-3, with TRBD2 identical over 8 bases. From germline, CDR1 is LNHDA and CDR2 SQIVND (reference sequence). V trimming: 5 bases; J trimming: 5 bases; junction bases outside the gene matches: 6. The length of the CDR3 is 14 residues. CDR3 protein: CASSFGLAGDTQYF. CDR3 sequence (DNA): TGTGCCAGTAGTTTTGGACTAGCAGGAGATACGCAGTATTTT.

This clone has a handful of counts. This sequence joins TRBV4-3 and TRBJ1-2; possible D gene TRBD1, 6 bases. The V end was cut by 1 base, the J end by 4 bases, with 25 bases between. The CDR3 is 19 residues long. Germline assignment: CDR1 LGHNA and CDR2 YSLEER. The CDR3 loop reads CASSQGMGTPTVSGYGYTF. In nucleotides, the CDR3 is TGCGCCAGCAGCCAAGGGATGGGGACACCAACCGTAAGTGGCTATGGCTACACCTTC.

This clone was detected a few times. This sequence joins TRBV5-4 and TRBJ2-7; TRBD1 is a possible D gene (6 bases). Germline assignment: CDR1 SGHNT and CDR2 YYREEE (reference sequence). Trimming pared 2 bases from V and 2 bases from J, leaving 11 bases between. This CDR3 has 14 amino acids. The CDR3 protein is CASSFKGQTYEQYF. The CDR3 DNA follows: TGTGCCAGCAGCTTTAAAGGACAGACCTACGAGCAGTACTTC.

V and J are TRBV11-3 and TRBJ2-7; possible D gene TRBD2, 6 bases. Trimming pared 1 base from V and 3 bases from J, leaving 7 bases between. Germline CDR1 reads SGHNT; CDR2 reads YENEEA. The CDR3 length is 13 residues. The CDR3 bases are TGTGCCAGCAGCTTAGGGGACTTCTACGAGCAGTACTTC. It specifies CASSLGDFYEQYF.

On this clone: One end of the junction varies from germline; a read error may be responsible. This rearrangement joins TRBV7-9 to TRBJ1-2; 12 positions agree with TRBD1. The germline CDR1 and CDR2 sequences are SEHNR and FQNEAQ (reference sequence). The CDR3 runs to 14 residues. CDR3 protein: CASQYPGTGGVLSF. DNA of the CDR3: TGTGCCAGCCAGTACCCCGGGACAGGGGGCGTATTATCCTTC.

CDR3 loop: CATREGQGIFYEQYF. CDR3 nucleotides: TGTGCCACCAGAGAAGGGCAGGGGATCTTCTACGAGCAGTACTTC. The V gene is TRBV15, the J gene TRBJ2-7, with D perhaps matching TRBD1 (6 bases). V lost 6 bases and J 3 bases, leaving 18 bases between the germline ends. The germline CDR1 and CDR2 sequences are LNHNV and YYDKDF (reference sequence). The CDR3 runs to 15 residues.

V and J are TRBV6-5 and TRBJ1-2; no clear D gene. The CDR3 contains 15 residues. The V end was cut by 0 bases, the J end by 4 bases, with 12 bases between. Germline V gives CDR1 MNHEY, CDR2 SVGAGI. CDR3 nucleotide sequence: TGTGCCAGCAGTTACTCGATAAGCGTAGGCTATGGCTACACCTTC. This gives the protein CASSYSISVGYGYTF.

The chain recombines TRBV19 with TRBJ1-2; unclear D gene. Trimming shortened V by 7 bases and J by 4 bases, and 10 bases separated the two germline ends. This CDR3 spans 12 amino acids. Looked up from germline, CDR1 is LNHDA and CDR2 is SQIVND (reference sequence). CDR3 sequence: CASKRDVYGYTF. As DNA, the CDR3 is TGTGCCAGTAAGCGGGATGTCTATGGCTACACCTTC. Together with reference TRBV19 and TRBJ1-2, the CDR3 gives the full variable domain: DGGITQSPKYLFRKEGQNVTLSCEQNLNHDAMYWYRQDPGQGLRLIYYSQIVNDFQKGDIAEGYSVSREKKESFPLTVTSAQKNPTAFYLCASKRDVYGYTFGSGTRLTVV.

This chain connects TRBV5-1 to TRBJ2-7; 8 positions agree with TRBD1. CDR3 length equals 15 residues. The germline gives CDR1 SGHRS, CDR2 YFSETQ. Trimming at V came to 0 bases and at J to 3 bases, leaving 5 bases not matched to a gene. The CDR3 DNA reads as TGCGCCAGCAGCTTGGGACAGGGGCTTGACTACGAGCAGTACTTC. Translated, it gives CASSLGQGLDYEQYF.

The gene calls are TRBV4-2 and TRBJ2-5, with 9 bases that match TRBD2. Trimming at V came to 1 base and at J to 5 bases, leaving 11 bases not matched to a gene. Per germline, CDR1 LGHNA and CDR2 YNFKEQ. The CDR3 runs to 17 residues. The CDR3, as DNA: TGTGCCAGCAGCCAAGCCGGGCGCGGGGGGGACGGGGAGACCCAGTACTTC. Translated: CASSQAGRGGDGETQYF.

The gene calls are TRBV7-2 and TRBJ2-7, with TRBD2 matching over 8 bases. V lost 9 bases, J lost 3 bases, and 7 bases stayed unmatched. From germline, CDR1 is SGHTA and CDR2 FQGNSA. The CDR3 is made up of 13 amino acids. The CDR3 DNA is TGTGCCAGTAAGCGGGGGAACGACTACGAGCAGTACTTC. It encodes CASKRGNDYEQYF.

CDR3 DNA: TGTGCCAGCAGCCCACTGATCTCTGGAAACACCATATATTTT. It translates to CASSPLISGNTIYF. V is TRBV7-2 and J is TRBJ1-3, with D unclear. Germline CDR1 reads SGHTA; CDR2 reads FQGNSA. The CDR3 covers 14 residues. The V and J ends lost 5 bases and 0 bases respectively, with 8 bases between them.

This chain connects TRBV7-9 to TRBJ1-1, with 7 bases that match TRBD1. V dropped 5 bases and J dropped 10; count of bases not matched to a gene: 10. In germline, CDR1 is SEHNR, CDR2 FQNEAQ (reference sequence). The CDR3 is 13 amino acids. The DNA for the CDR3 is TGTGCCAGCAGCGACAGACAGGGTCTTGGAGCTTTCTTT. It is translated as CASSDRQGLGAFF.

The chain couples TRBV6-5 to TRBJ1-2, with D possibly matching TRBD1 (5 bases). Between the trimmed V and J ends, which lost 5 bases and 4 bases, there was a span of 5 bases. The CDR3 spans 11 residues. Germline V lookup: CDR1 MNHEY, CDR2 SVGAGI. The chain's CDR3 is CASSDSYGYTF. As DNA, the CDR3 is TGTGCCAGCAGTGACAGCTATGGCTACACCTTC.